The next 17 T cell receptor beta chains were all read from a single sample in a study of blood T cell repertoires in COVID-19. The table came from immunoSEQ multiplex PCR; TCRdb's copy has only in-frame clones and leaves some out. Here the sample spans hundreds of thousands of clones, about 90% being singletons. The sequenced sample consisted of peripheral blood. Receptors originate from a woman aged 18-35 years who had recovered from COVID-19.

This clone was seen a few times. This chain connects TRBV6-2 or TRBV6-3 to TRBJ1-5; 7 positions agree with TRBD1. Germline assignment: CDR1 MNHEY and CDR2 SVGEGT. The CDR3 spans 20 residues. The V and J ends lost 5 bases and 3 bases, in that order; junction bases with no gene match: 22. The DNA of the CDR3 is TGTGCCAGCAGTGCTTTGATCCCGGGACAGACTTCTTTCTTCAATCAGCCCCAGCATTTT. It translates to CASSALIPGQTSFFNQPQHF.

The chain joins TRBV7-9 to TRBJ1-2, with D hard to call. Germline CDR1 reads SEHNR; CDR2 reads FQNEAQ (reference sequence). V dropped 0 bases and J dropped 8 bases, with 13 bases sitting between them. The CDR3 spans 14 residues. The CDR3 DNA follows: TGTGCCAGCAGCTTAGCATCCGGGGTGGGAGGCTACACCTTC. Translating it yields CASSLASGVGGYTF. Full variable domain (remainder filled in from reference TRBV7-9 and TRBJ1-2): DTGVSQNPRHKITKRGQNVTFRCDPISEHNRLYWYRQTLGQGPEFLTYFQNEAQLEKSRLLSDRFSAERPKGSFSTLEIQRTEQGDSAMYLCASSLASGVGGYTFGSGTRLTVV.

The CDR3 DNA follows: TGTGCCAGCCGAGGACTAGCGGGAGGGGTCGGGGAGCTGTTTTTT. Translated: CASRGLAGGVGELFF. The chain is built from TRBV2 and TRBJ2-2, with 15 positions matching TRBD2. The germline gives CDR1 SNHLY, CDR2 FYNNEI. The CDR3 runs 15 residues. V was clipped by 8 bases and J by 7 bases; unmatched bases: 5.

The gene calls are TRBV11-2 and TRBJ1-5; D may be TRBD1 (5 bases). The V and J ends lost 4 bases and 6 bases respectively, with 13 bases between them. Germline values: CDR1 SGHAT, CDR2 FQNNGV. This CDR3 has 14 amino acids. Here the CDR3 DNA reads TGTGCCAGCAGCTCTAATCCAGGGTTTCAGCCCCAGCATTTT. Translating gives CASSSNPGFQPQHF.

The chain carries TRBV6-2 or TRBV6-3 and TRBJ2-5; 11 nucleotides match TRBD2. There are 17 residues in the CDR3. Germline lookup yields CDR1 MNHEY and CDR2 SVGEGT. Trimming removed 1 base from V and 0 bases from J; junction bases left unmatched: 4. CDR3 region: CASSYWRLAGYQETQYF. The CDR3 bases are TGTGCCAGCAGTTACTGGCGACTAGCGGGATACCAAGAGACCCAGTACTTC.

This clone came up a few times. This chain connects TRBV5-4 to TRBJ2-1, with 7 bases lining up with TRBD2. This CDR3 contains 14 residues. Per the germline V gene, CDR1 is SGHNT and CDR2 is YYREEE (reference sequence). After removal of 0 bases from V and 8 bases from J, the junction contained 5 bases not matched to a gene. The CDR3 sequence is CASSLAKAGDEQFF. The DNA of the CDR3 is TGTGCCAGCAGCTTGGCCAAGGCGGGAGATGAGCAGTTCTTC.

Remarks on this clone: This sample includes further DNA sequences coding for the same CDR3. The chain has TRBV11-2 and TRBJ2-7; D perhaps matches TRBD2 (5 bases). Germline assignment: CDR1 SGHAT and CDR2 FQNNGV. Trimming cost V 4 bases and J 3 bases, with 7 bases left between them. This CDR3 spans 12 amino acids. CDR3 in DNA: TGTGCCAGCAGCTCCACTAGCTACGAGCAGTACGTC. It yields the protein CASSSTSYEQYV.

The chain recombines TRBV5-1 with TRBJ2-5, with a weak D call TRBD2 (5 bases). The V end was cut by 5 bases, the J end by 6 bases, with 20 bases between. The CDR3 runs 15 residues. Germline V CDR1 and CDR2: SGHRS, YFSETQ. The CDR3 is CASRSIPRVLQTQYF. In DNA, the CDR3 is TGCGCCAGCAGATCGATACCGAGGGTCCTGCAGACCCAGTACTTC.

The chain joins TRBV27 to TRBJ2-2; D is uncertain. The V gene's germline CDR1 is MNHEY and CDR2 SMNVEV (reference sequence). With 2 bases removed from V and 0 bases from J, the gap between germline ends came to 10 bases. The CDR3 length is 16 residues. CDR3 in amino acids: CASSLTRLPNTGELFF. The CDR3 DNA is TGTGCCAGCAGTTTAACCAGGCTTCCGAACACCGGGGAGCTGTTTTTT.

The genes are TRBV4-3 and TRBJ1-6; no reliable D call. Per the germline V gene, CDR1 is LGHNA and CDR2 is YSLEER. The CDR3 is 16 amino acids. Trimming removed 3 bases from V and 10 bases from J, with 19 bases in between. CDR3 amino acids: CASSQRVSTLGSPLHF. The CDR3 DNA sequence: TGCGCCAGCAGCCAGCGTGTATCTACCCTCGGGTCACCCCTCCACTTT.

The rearrangement joins TRBV10-2 to TRBJ1-5; D is uncertain. Germline-derived CDR1 and CDR2 are WSHSY and SAAADI. The germline V and J ends were trimmed by 0 bases and 4 bases, with 10 bases remaining between them. This CDR3 has 15 residues. This CDR3 is CASSESTQWNQPQHF. DNA for the CDR3: TGCGCCAGCAGTGAGTCGACACAATGGAATCAGCCCCAGCATTTT.

This chain uses TRBV5-5 with TRBJ1-3; tentatively, D is TRBD1 (5 bases). The CDR3 extends over 16 amino acids. Germline V gives CDR1 SGHKS, CDR2 YYEKEE (reference sequence). V was cut by 2 bases and J by 0 bases, with 12 bases left in between. The CDR3 DNA sequence: TGTGCCAGCAGCTTTCGGGGGACGAACTCTGGAAACACCATATATTTT. Translation: CASSFRGTNSGNTIYF.

The V gene is TRBV24-1, the J gene TRBJ1-3; D remains unclear. This CDR3 spans 13 amino acids. CDR1 and CDR2 from the germline V gene are KGHDR and SFDVKD. V gave up 10 bases and J gave up 0 bases, with 9 bases separating them. For the CDR3, the DNA is TGTGCCACAGCCGACAACTCTGGAAACACCATATATTTT. It is translated as CATADNSGNTIYF.

This clone has just one count. CDR3 sequence reads: CASSLTIGGNSNQPQHF. CDR3 nucleotides: TGTGCCAGCAGCTTAACGATTGGAGGTAATAGCAATCAGCCCCAGCATTTT. This chain links TRBV7-2 with TRBJ1-5, with no clear D. The V end lost 2 bases, the J end lost 0 bases, and 14 bases lay between the germline ends. Germline loops: CDR1 SGHTA, CDR2 FQGNSA. This CDR3 has 17 residues.

The V call is TRBV7-9, the J call TRBJ2-5; TRBD2 agrees at 11 bases. Germline CDR1 is SEHNR and CDR2 is FQNEAQ (reference sequence). V was clipped by 2 bases and J by 4 bases; unmatched bases: 6. This CDR3 spans 16 amino acids. The CDR3 is CASSLSLAGGGETQYF. For the CDR3, the DNA is TGTGCCAGCAGCTTATCTCTAGCGGGAGGTGGAGAGACCCAGTACTTC.

This rearrangement joins TRBV2 to TRBJ2-5; 9 bases match TRBD2. V was pared by 3 bases and J by 4 bases, with 3 bases of the junction left unmatched. The germline CDR1 and CDR2 sequences are SNHLY and FYNNEI. CDR3 length: 14 amino acids. The CDR3 reads CASSEQTSGETQYF. CDR3 in DNA: TGTGCCAGCAGTGAGCAGACTAGCGGAGAGACCCAGTACTTC.

The rearrangement links TRBV13 to TRBJ2-7; 10 nucleotides line up with TRBD1. The CDR3 loop spans 14 amino acids. The ends lost 4 bases at V and 4 bases at J; junction bases unmatched: 4. Germline V CDR1 and CDR2: PRHDT, FYEKMQ (reference sequence). CDR3 sequence reads: CASSYRDRGYEQYV. The CDR3 nucleotides read TGTGCCAGCAGCTACCGGGACAGGGGTTACGAGCAGTACGTC.